This entry describes one TCR beta chain. These data are taken from a study of blood T cell repertoires in COVID-19. Some clones are missing from TCRdb's copy, which holds only in-frame ones; the method was immunoSEQ multiplex PCR. The sample contains around 250,000 clones, approximately 88% of which appear only once. In germline, CDR1 is SNHLY, CDR2 FYNNEI. V was cut by 5 bases and J by 7 bases, with 11 bases left in between. The CDR3 extends over 12 amino acids. The origin of this receptor is a woman aged 40 to 50 who had been exposed to COVID-19. Sample: PBMCs or T cells enriched from blood (not recorded which). The chain is built from TRBV2 and TRBJ1-2; D gene uncertain. CDR3: CASSQTSLGYTF. CDR3 nucleotide sequence: TGTGCCAGCAGTCAGACAAGTCTTGGCTACACCTTC.